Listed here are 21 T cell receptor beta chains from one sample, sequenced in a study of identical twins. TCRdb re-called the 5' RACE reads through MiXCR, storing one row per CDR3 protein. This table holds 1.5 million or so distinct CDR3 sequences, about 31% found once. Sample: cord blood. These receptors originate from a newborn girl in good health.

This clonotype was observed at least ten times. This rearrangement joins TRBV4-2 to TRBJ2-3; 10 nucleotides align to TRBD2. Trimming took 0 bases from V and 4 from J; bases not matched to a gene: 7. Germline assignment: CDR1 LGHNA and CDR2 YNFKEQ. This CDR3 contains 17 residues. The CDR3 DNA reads TGTGCCAGCAGCCAAGATCGATTAGCGGGGGGCCCAGATACGCAGTATTTT. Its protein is CASSQDRLAGGPDTQYF.

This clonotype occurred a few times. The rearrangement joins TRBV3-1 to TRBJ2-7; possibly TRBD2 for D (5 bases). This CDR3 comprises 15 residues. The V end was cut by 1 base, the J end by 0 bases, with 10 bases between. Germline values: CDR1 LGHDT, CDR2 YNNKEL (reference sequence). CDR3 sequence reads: CASSQGTSTSYEQYF. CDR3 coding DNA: TGTGCCAGCAGCCAAGGAACTAGTACCTCCTACGAGCAGTACTTC.

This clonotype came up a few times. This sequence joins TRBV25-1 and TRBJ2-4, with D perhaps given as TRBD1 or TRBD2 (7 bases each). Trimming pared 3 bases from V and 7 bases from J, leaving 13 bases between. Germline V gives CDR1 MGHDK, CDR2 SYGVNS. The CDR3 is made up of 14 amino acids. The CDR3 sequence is CASSETGRGNIQYF. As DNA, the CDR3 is TGTGCCAGCAGTGAGACAGGGAGGGGGAACATTCAGTACTTC.

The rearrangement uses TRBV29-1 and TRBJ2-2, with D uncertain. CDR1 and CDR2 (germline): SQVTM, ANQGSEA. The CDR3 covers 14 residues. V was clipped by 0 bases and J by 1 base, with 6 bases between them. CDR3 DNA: TGCAGCGTTGAAGATCTATGGAACACCGGGGAGCTGTTTTTT. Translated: CSVEDLWNTGELFF.

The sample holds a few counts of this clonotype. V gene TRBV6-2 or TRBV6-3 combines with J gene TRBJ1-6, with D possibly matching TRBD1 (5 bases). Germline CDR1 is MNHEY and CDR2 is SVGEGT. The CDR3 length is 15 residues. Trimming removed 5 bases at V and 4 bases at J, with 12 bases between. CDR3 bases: TGTGCCAGCAGTCTGGGACGGCGATATAATTCACCCCTCCACTTT. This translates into CASSLGRRYNSPLHF.

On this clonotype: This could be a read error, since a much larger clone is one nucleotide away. CDR3 sequence (DNA): TGCAGTGCTACTAGCGGGAGGACCTACGAGCAGTACTTC. Translation: CSATSGRTYEQYF. The rearrangement links TRBV20-1 to TRBJ2-7, with TRBD2 matching over 11 bases. The CDR3 totals 13 residues. Germline values: CDR1 DFQATT, CDR2 SNEGSKA (reference sequence). The V segment lost 4 bases and the J segment 2 bases; nucleotides outside the gene matches: 1.

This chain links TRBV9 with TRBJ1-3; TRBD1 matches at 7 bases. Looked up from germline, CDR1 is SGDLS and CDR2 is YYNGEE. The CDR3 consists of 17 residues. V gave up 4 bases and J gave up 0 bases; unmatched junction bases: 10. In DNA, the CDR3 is TGTGCCAGCAGCCCCCGGGTAGGGGGCACCTCTGGAAACACCATATATTTT. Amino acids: CASSPRVGGTSGNTIYF. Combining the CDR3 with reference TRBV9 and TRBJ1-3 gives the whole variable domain DSGVTQTPKHLITATGQRVTLRCSPRSGDLSVYWYQQSLDQGLQFLIQYYNGEERAKGNILERFSAQQFPDLHSELNLSSLELGDSALYFCASSPRVGGTSGNTIYFGEGSWLTVV.

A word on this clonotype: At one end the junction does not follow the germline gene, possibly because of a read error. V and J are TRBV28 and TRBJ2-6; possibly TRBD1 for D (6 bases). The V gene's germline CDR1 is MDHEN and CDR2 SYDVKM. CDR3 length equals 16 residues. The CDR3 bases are TGTGCCAGCAGTCCCGGGACAAACTCTGGGGCCAACGCCCTGACTTTC. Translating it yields CASSPGTNSGANALTF.

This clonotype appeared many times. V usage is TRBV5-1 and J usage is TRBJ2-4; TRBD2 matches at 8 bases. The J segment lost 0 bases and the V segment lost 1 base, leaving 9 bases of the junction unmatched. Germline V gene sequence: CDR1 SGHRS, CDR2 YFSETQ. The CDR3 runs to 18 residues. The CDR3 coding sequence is TGCGCCAGCAGCTTGTCCAGCGGGGGCCTCCTAGCCAAAAACATTCAGTACTTC. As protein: CASSLSSGGLLAKNIQYF.

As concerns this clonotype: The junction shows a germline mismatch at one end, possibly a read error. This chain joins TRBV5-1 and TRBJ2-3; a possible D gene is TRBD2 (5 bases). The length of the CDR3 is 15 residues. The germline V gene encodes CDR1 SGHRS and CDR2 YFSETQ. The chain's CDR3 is CASSPSVAGTDTRYF. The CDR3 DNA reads TGCGCCAGCAGCCCGTCCGTGGCGGGCACAGATACGCGGTATTTT.

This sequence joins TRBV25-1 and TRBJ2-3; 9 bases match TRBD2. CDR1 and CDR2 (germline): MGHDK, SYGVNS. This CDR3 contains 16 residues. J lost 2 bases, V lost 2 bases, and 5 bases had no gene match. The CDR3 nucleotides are TGTGCCAGCAGTGAACTGCGCGGGAGGGACACAGATACGCAGTATTTT. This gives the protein CASSELRGRDTDTQYF.

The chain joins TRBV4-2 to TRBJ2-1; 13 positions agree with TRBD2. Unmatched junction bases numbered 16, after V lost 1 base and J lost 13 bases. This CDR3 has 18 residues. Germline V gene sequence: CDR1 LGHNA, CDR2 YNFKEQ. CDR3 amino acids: CASSQGTSGGHLQETQFF. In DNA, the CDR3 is TGTGCCAGCAGCCAAGGGACTAGCGGGGGACACCTCCAAGAGACCCAGTTCTTC.

DNA for the CDR3: TGCAGTGCTAGGGGACCGGGACTAGCCTTTAAGGAGCAGTTCTTC. Amino acids: CSARGPGLAFKEQFF. This chain links TRBV20-1 with TRBJ2-1; 9 nucleotides agree with TRBD2. The CDR3 has 15 residues. The germline gives CDR1 DFQATT, CDR2 SNEGSKA (reference sequence). After removal of 3 bases from V and 10 bases from J, the junction contained 13 bases not matched to a gene.

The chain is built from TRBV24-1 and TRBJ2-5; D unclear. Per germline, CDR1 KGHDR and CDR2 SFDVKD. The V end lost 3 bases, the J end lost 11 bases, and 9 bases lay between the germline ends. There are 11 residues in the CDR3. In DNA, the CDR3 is TGTGCCACCAGTGATCCCAATGAGCAGTACTTC. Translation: CATSDPNEQYF.

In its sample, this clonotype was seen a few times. The CDR3 DNA is TGTGCCATCAGTGAGGGTAGCGGGGGGGCAAACAGAGATACGCAGTATTTT. Its translation: CAISEGSGGANRDTQYF. This rearrangement joins TRBV10-3 to TRBJ2-3, with 11 positions matching TRBD2. The CDR3 has 17 residues. With 2 bases clipped from V and 5 bases from J, the junction kept 9 bases outside the gene matches. Germline loops: CDR1 ENHRY, CDR2 SYGVKD.

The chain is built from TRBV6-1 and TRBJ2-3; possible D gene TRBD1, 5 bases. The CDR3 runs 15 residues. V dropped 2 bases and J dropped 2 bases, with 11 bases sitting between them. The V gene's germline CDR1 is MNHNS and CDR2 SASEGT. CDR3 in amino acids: CASSERSGITDTQYF. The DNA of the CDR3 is TGTGCCAGCAGTGAAAGGTCAGGGATCACAGATACGCAGTATTTT.

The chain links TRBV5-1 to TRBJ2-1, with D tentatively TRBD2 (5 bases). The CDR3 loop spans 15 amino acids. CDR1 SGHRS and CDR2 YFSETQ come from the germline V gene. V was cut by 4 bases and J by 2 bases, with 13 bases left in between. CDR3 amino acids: CASSLDLSPYNEQFF. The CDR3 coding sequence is TGCGCCAGCAGCCTGGACTTAAGTCCCTACAATGAGCAGTTCTTC.

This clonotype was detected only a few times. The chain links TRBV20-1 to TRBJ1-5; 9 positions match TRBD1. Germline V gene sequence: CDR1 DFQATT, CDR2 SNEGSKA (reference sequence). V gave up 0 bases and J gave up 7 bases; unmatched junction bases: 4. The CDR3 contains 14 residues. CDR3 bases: TGCAGTGCTAGAGAGGACAGGGGAGGACAGCCCCAGCATTTT. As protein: CSAREDRGGQPQHF.

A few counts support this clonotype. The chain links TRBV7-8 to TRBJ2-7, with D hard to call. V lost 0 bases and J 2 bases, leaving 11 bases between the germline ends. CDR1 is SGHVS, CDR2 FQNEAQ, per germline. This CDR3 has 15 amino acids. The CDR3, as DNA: TGTGCCAGCAGCTTAGCAACCCAGACCCCCTACGAGCAGTACTTC. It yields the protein CASSLATQTPYEQYF. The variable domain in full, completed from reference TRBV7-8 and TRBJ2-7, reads GAGVSQSPRYKVAKRGQDVALRCDPISGHVSLFWYQQALGQGPEFLTYFQNEAQLDKSGLPSDRFFAERPEGSVSTLKIQRTQQEDSAVYLCASSLATQTPYEQYFGPGTRLTVT.

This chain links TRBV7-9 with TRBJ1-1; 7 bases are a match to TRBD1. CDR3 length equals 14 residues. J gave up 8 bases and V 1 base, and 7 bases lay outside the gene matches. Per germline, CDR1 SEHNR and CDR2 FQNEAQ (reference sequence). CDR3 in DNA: TGTGCCAGCAGCTTAGGGATTGGGACAGCAGAAGCTTTCTTT. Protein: CASSLGIGTAEAFF.

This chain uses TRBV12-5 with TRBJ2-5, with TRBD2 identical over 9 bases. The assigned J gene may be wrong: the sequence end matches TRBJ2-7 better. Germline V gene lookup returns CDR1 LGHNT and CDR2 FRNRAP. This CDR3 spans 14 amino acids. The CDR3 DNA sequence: TGTGCTAGTGGTTCGGGTAGCGGGAGCGGCGAGCAGTACTTC. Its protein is CASGSGSGSGEQYF.